This T cell receptor (beta chain) was found in a study of T cell repertoires in cytomegalovirus infection. Study context: Indicated by public TCR beta signatures were CMV infection and matching HLA type.

Each CDR3 protein is one row after TCRdb ran MiXCR on the reads. This sample has more than 400,000 distinct CDR3 sequences, with roughly 29% found just once. Study-level results: Dominating the ex vivo response were TCR beta clonotypes that were CMV-specific and HLA-C-restricted. Of the TCR beta families, the public ones yielded a cumulative frequency that identified carriers of CMV plus the relevant HLA.

This clonotype was detected a few times. Its antigen is not identified. V lost 2 bases and J lost 4, with 14 bases in between. The germline V gene encodes CDR1 SGHNT and CDR2 YENEEA. The CDR3 totals 15 residues. This clonotype was obtained from a human donor in good health (CMV status not recorded). Some clones in this sample may be carry-over from other donors' samples. The chain links TRBV11-3 to TRBJ1-2; no reliable D call. Specimen: PBMCs. The CDR3 loop is CASSLSNPLRYGYTF. The CDR3 region has the DNA TGTGCCAGCAGCTTATCAAATCCCTTACGCTATGGCTACACCTTC.